This entry describes one T cell receptor (beta chain). The record originates from a study of shared clonotypes between healthy human individuals. This table comes from immunoSEQ multiplex PCR, and its TCRdb copy is limited to in-frame clones, with some not included. The sample has almost 750,000 clones; roughly 72% are singletons. The sequenced sample consisted of memory CD4+ T cells sorted from blood. Subset: CD45RA-negative fraction. This clonotype was sampled from a woman in her 30s in good health.

CDR3 region: CASTGGVGPYNEQFF. CDR3 nucleotide sequence: TGTGCCAGCACTGGAGGGGTGGGCCCCTACAATGAGCAGTTCTTC. The chain recombines TRBV2 with TRBJ2-1; perhaps TRBD2 as D (6 bases). The CDR3 has 15 amino acids. The germline CDR1 and CDR2 sequences are SNHLY and FYNNEI. With 7 bases removed from V and 2 bases from J, the gap between germline ends came to 15 bases.